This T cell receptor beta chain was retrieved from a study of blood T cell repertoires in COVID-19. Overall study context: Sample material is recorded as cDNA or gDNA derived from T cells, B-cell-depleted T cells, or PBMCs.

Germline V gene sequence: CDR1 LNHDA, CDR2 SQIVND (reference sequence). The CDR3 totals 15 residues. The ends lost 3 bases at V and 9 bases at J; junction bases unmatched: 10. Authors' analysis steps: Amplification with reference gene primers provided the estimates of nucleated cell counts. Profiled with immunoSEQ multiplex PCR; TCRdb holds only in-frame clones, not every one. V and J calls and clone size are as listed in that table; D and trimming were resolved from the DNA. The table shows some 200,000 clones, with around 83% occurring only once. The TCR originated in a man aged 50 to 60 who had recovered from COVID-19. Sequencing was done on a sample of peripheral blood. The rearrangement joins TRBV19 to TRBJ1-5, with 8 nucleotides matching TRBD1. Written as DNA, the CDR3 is TGTGCCAGTAGTATGGGACAGGTGAGGGGATCGCCCCAGCATTTT. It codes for CASSMGQVRGSPQHF.